The next 24 T cell receptor beta chains were all read from a single sample in a study of response to subunit inactivated influenza vaccine. Each CDR3 protein is one row after TCRdb ran MiXCR on the RT-PCR reads. The profile shows 600,000 to 700,000 distinct CDR3 sequences, around 13% of them singletons. The starting material was PBMCs from blood, obtained 14 days before vaccination. The receptors were gathered from a man aged 50-60 years who received an inactivated influenza vaccine.

This clonotype showed up many times. This sequence joins TRBV12-3 or TRBV12-4 and TRBJ2-2; D might be TRBD1 (6 bases). CDR3 length: 16 residues. Deletions cut 0 bases from V and 6 bases from J, with 14 bases between. The CDR3: CASSLAPGHRAGELFF. CDR3 in DNA: TGTGCCAGCAGTTTAGCGCCGGGACATCGTGCCGGGGAGCTGTTTTTT.

The chain joins TRBV28 to TRBJ2-4; D possibly corresponds to TRBD1 (6 bases). V was shortened by 2 bases and J by 1 base, with 15 bases between the two germline ends. Germline values: CDR1 MDHEN, CDR2 SYDVKM. This CDR3 is 17 amino acids long. The CDR3 loop reads CASSLTWGQLAKNIQYF. Written as DNA, the CDR3 is TGTGCCAGCAGTTTAACCTGGGGGCAACTTGCCAAAAACATTCAGTACTTC.

The rearrangement uses TRBV2 and TRBJ2-7, with 9 bases lining up with TRBD1. The germline gives CDR1 SNHLY, CDR2 FYNNEI. This CDR3 region has 17 residues. After removal of 6 bases from V and 2 bases from J, the junction contained 14 bases not matched to a gene. The CDR3 bases are TGTGCCAGCAGGAGGCGGGGTGGACAGGGGCGAACCTACGAGCAGTACTTC. Translated, it gives CASRRRGGQGRTYEQYF. Looking up the rest from reference TRBV2 and TRBJ2-7 gives the full variable domain: EPEVTQTPSHQVTQMGQEVILRCVPISNHLYFYWYRQILGQKVEFLVSFYNNEISEKSEIFDDQFSVERPDGSNFTLKIRSTKLEDSAMYFCASRRRGGQGRTYEQYFGPGTRLTVT.

The chain couples TRBV4-2 to TRBJ2-5; D remains ambiguous. V gave up 2 bases and J gave up 3 bases, with 13 bases separating them. The germline CDR1 and CDR2 sequences are LGHNA and YNFKEQ. The CDR3 has 15 amino acids. As DNA, the CDR3 is TGTGCCAGCAGCCAATTTTCAGTACAAGAAGAGACCCAGTACTTC. Protein product: CASSQFSVQEETQYF.

The V call is TRBV10-2, the J call TRBJ2-5, with 9 bases that match TRBD1. The V segment lost 2 bases and the J segment 5 bases; nucleotides outside the gene matches: 9. The CDR3 is 16 amino acids. The V gene's germline CDR1 is WSHSY and CDR2 SAAADI. In DNA form, the CDR3 reads TGCGCCAGCAGTGAGACAGGGGGCGGCCGAATGGAGACCCAGTACTTC. Amino acids: CASSETGGGRMETQYF.

The chain is built from TRBV20-1 and TRBJ1-5, with 9 bases matching TRBD1. This CDR3 contains 15 residues. V shed 3 bases, J shed 6 bases, and the junction held 9 bases outside the gene matches. Germline-derived CDR1 and CDR2 are DFQATT and SNEGSKA (reference sequence). CDR3 loop: CSASGGQGTSQPQHF. CDR3 nucleotides: TGCAGTGCTAGTGGGGGACAGGGAACGAGTCAGCCCCAGCATTTT.

V gene TRBV10-3 combines with J gene TRBJ1-4; tentatively, D is TRBD1 (6 bases). The length of the CDR3 is 15 residues. Per the germline V gene, CDR1 is ENHRY and CDR2 is SYGVKD. Trimming removed 2 bases at V and 0 bases at J, with 7 bases between. The CDR3 DNA sequence: TGTGCCATCAGTGAGAAGGGGGCAACTAATGAAAAACTGTTTTTT. Protein product: CAISEKGATNEKLFF.

The CDR3 region has the DNA TGTGCCAGCAGCCGACCGGGACAGTCGAACACCGGGGAGCTGTTTTTT. Translated: CASSRPGQSNTGELFF. V gene TRBV7-9 combines with J gene TRBJ2-2; 7 nucleotides line up with TRBD1. This CDR3 spans 16 amino acids. CDR1 and CDR2 (germline): SEHNR, FQNEAQ (reference sequence). The ends lost 5 bases at V and 0 bases at J; junction bases unmatched: 6.

The V and J genes are TRBV27 and TRBJ2-1, with TRBD1 identical over 7 bases. This CDR3 comprises 13 residues. V lost 5 bases and J lost 10; bases outside the gene matches: 8. The germline V gene encodes CDR1 MNHEY and CDR2 SMNVEV (reference sequence). Here the CDR3 reads CASSPGGIGEQFF. The CDR3 DNA sequence: TGTGCCAGCAGTCCAGGGGGAATAGGGGAGCAGTTCTTC.

This clonotype was observed a few times. The J gene is TRBJ2-7, the V gene TRBV5-1; 7 nucleotides align to TRBD2. With V trimmed by 3 bases and J by 7 bases, 10 bases remained unmatched. The CDR3 has 14 amino acids. Germline V lookup: CDR1 SGHRS, CDR2 YFSETQ. DNA for the CDR3: TGCGCCAGCAGCTCCGGGACTACCCCCTGGGAGCAGTACTTC. It translates to CASSSGTTPWEQYF.

There are a few counts of this clonotype. The gene calls are TRBV12-3 or TRBV12-4 and TRBJ1-4, with TRBD1 identical over 10 bases. This CDR3 is 14 amino acids long. The trim removed 6 bases at V and 8 bases at J, leaving 6 bases unmatched. CDR3 sequence (DNA): TGTGCCAGCAGCCCGACAGGGGGCCTAGAAAAACTGTTTTTT. This codes for CASSPTGGLEKLFF.

There are a few counts of this clonotype. This rearrangement joins TRBV15 to TRBJ1-4, with D possibly matching TRBD1 (5 bases). The V and J ends lost 3 bases and 7 bases respectively, with 12 bases between them. Per germline, CDR1 LNHNV and CDR2 YYDKDF (reference sequence). This CDR3 contains 14 residues. The CDR3 reads CATSRGPRIEKLFF. The CDR3 DNA reads TGTGCCACCAGCAGGGGACCTAGGATTGAAAAACTGTTTTTT.

V is TRBV5-1 and J is TRBJ2-2; no clear D. In germline, CDR1 is SGHRS, CDR2 YFSETQ. Trimming cost V 1 base and J 6 bases, with 13 bases left between them. The CDR3 covers 15 residues. CDR3 DNA: TGCGCCAGCAGCTTGAAGAGCGTGGACGCCGGGGAGCTGTTTTTT. Translated, it gives CASSLKSVDAGELFF. Together with reference TRBV5-1 and TRBJ2-2, the CDR3 gives the full variable domain: KAGVTQTPRYLIKTRGQQVTLSCSPISGHRSVSWYQQTPGQGLQFLFEYFSETQRNKGNFPGRFSGRQFSNSRSEMNVSTLELGDSALYLCASSLKSVDAGELFFGEGSRLTVL.

The sample holds a few counts of this clonotype. The chain employs TRBV6-2 or TRBV6-3 and TRBJ2-7; perhaps TRBD1 as D (6 bases). The CDR3 runs to 15 residues. Trimming took 5 bases from V and 0 from J, leaving 14 bases between them. Germline CDR1 and CDR2: MNHEY and SVGEGT. The CDR3 nucleotides are TGTGCCAGCAGTACCCGGGACATCCGCTCCTACGAGCAGTACTTC. Translated, it gives CASSTRDIRSYEQYF.

The V gene is TRBV6-5, the J gene TRBJ2-7, with 10 bases matching TRBD2. The CDR3 covers 15 residues. Germline CDR1 MNHEY, CDR2 SVGAGI. V shed 2 bases and J 2 bases; nucleotides not matched to a gene: 3. Written as DNA, the CDR3 is TGTGCCAGCAGTTACGGGCTAGCGGGAGCCTACGAGCAGTACTTC. Translated, it gives CASSYGLAGAYEQYF.

The V and J genes are TRBV3-1 and TRBJ2-3; 14 bases are a match to TRBD2. CDR3 length: 15 amino acids. Germline CDR1 is LGHDT and CDR2 is YNNKEL (reference sequence). Germline trimming cut 4 bases from V and 8 bases from J; bases unmatched to any gene: 5. CDR3 bases: TGTGCCAGCAGCCGACTAGCGGGAGGGCCTGGTACGCAGTATTTT. Translation: CASSRLAGGPGTQYF.

This clonotype was detected many times. The chain recombines TRBV5-1 with TRBJ2-2; TRBD1 aligns across 7 bases. With V trimmed by 2 bases and J by 0 bases, 1 base remained unmatched. This CDR3 has 15 residues. The germline gives CDR1 SGHRS, CDR2 YFSETQ. The CDR3 DNA reads TGCGCCAGCAGCTTACAGGGGTCGAACACCGGGGAGCTGTTTTTT. Protein: CASSLQGSNTGELFF.

The V call is TRBV20-1, the J call TRBJ1-5; tentative D call: TRBD1 (6 bases). Germline CDR1 and CDR2: DFQATT and SNEGSKA (reference sequence). The CDR3 extends over 15 amino acids. Trimming removed 5 bases from V and 6 bases from J, with 20 bases in between. CDR3 coding DNA: TGCAGTGCTTCAAGGGGGTCCGCCGGGCCTCAGCCCCAGCATTTT. It codes for CSASRGSAGPQPQHF.

The table lists this clonotype with many counts. V and J are TRBV12-3 or TRBV12-4 and TRBJ1-1, with 7 bases aligning to TRBD1. The V and J ends lost 7 bases and 5 bases, in that order; junction bases with no gene match: 10. The CDR3 length is 14 residues. The DNA of the CDR3 is TGTGCCAGCAACTTAAGACAGGGTGGTACTGAAGCTTTCTTT. Protein: CASNLRQGGTEAFF.

This clonotype showed up just a few times. The chain carries TRBV12-3 or TRBV12-4 and TRBJ2-7, with TRBD2 matching 7 bases. The V segment lost 6 bases and the J segment 0 bases; nucleotides outside the gene matches: 8. The CDR3 has 15 amino acids. The CDR3 DNA reads as TGTGCCAGCAGCCCGACTAGCCTTTACTCCTACGAGCAGTACTTC. Its translation is CASSPTSLYSYEQYF.

This chain connects TRBV10-3 to TRBJ1-1; D might be TRBD1 (5 bases). V was cut by 4 bases and J by 1 base, with 13 bases left in between. CDR1 and CDR2 from the germline V gene are ENHRY and SYGVKD. The CDR3 loop spans 15 amino acids. The CDR3 loop is CAISGGGTKNTEAFF. The CDR3 DNA is TGTGCCATCAGTGGGGGGGGAACAAAGAACACTGAAGCTTTCTTT.

The rearrangement joins TRBV6-1 to TRBJ1-6; D gene ambiguous. Germline V gene sequence: CDR1 MNHNS, CDR2 SASEGT. The V and J ends lost 2 bases and 7 bases respectively, with 9 bases between them. CDR3 length: 14 amino acids. The CDR3 DNA sequence: TGTGCCAGCAGTGAATATTCTAGGAATTCACCCCTCCACTTT. Translating it yields CASSEYSRNSPLHF.

This clonotype was observed a handful of times. The chain carries TRBV27 and TRBJ2-7, with 7 bases that match TRBD1. The CDR3 runs to 14 residues. Trimming at V came to 6 bases and at J to 2 bases, leaving 7 bases not matched to a gene. Germline values: CDR1 MNHEY, CDR2 SMNVEV (reference sequence). The CDR3 loop is CASRPPQGAYEQYF. For the CDR3, the DNA is TGTGCCAGCAGACCACCTCAGGGGGCCTACGAGCAGTACTTC.

This clonotype was picked up a small number of times. The CDR3 protein is CAIMTGTANTGELFF. Here the CDR3 DNA reads TGTGCCATCATGACCGGGACCGCCAACACCGGGGAGCTGTTTTTT. The rearrangement joins TRBV10-3 to TRBJ2-2; perhaps D is TRBD1 or TRBD2 (5 bases each). The CDR3 has 15 amino acids. V gave up 7 bases and J gave up 2 bases, with 14 bases separating them. Germline V gene sequence: CDR1 ENHRY, CDR2 SYGVKD.